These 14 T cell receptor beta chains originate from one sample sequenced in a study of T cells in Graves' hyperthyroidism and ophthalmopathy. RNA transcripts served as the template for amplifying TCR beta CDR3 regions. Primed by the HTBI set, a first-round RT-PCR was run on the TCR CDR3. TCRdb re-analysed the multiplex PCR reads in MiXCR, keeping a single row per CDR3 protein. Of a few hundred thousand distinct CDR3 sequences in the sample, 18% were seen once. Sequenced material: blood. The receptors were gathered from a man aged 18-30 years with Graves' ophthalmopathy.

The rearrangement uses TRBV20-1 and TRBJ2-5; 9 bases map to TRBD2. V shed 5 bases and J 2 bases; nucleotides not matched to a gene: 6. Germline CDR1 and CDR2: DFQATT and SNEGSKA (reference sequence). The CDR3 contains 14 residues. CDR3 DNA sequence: TGCAGTGCTCTGGCGGGGGGGATTCAAGAGACCCAGTACTTC. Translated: CSALAGGIQETQYF.

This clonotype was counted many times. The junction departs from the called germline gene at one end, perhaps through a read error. The CDR3 is CASGEWRADYEQYF. In DNA, the CDR3 is TGTGCCAGCGGTGAGTGGAGGGCTGACTACGAGCAGTACTTC. This rearrangement joins TRBV6-1 to TRBJ2-7, with a tentative D call TRBD2 (6 bases). The germline CDR1 and CDR2 sequences are MNHNS and SASEGT. The length of the CDR3 is 14 residues.

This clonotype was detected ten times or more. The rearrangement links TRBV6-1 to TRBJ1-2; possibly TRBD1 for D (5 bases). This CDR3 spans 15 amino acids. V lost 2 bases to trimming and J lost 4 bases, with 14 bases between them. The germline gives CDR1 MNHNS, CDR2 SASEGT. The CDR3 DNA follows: TGTGCCAGCAGTGAAAGTGGACACCGGATCTATGGCTACACCTTC. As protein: CASSESGHRIYGYTF.

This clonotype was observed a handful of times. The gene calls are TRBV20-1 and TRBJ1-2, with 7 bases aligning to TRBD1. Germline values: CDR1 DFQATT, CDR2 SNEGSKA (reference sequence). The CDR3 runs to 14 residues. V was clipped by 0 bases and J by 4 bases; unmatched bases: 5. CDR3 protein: CSARDRGEGYGYTF. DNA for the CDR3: TGCAGTGCTAGAGACAGGGGGGAGGGCTATGGCTACACCTTC.

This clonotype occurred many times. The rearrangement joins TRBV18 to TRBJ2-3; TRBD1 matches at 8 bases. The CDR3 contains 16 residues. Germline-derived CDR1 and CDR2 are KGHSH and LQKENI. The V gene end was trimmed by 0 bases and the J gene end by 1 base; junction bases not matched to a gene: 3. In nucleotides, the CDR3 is TGTGCCAGCTCACCACCGAACAGGGGGGGCACAGATACGCAGTATTTT. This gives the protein CASSPPNRGGTDTQYF.

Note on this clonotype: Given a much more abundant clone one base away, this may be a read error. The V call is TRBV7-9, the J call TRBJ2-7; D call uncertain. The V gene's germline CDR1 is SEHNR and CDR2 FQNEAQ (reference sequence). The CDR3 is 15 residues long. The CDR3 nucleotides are TGTGTCAGCAGTGGGATGATGAGCCTGGCCTACGAGCAGTACTTC. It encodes CVSSGMMSLAYEQYF.

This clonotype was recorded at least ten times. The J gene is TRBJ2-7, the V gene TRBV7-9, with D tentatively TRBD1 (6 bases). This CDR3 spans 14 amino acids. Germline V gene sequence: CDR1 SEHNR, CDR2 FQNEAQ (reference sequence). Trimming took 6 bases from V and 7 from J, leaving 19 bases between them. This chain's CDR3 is CASSFRTVPWEQYF. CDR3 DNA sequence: TGTGCCAGCAGTTTCCGGACAGTCCCTTGGGAGCAGTACTTC.

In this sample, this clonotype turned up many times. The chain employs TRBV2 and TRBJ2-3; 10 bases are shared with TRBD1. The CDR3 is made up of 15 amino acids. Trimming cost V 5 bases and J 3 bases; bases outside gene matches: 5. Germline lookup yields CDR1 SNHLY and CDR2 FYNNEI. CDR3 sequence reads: CASSSGTGETDTQYF. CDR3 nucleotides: TGTGCCAGCAGTTCCGGGACAGGGGAGACAGATACGCAGTATTTT.

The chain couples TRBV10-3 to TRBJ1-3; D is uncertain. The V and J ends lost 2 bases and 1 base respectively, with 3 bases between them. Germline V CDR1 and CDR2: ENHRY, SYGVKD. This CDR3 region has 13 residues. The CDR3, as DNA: TGTGCCATCAGTGAGGGTTCTGGAAACACCATATATTTT. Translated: CAISEGSGNTIYF.

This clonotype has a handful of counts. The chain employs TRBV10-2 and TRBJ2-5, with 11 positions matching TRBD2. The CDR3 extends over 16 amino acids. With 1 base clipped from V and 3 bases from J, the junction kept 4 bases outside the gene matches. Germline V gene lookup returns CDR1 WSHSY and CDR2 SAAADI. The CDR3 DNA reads TGCGCCAGCAGTGAGTGGAGACTAGCGGGAAAAGAGACCCAGTACTTC. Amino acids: CASSEWRLAGKETQYF.

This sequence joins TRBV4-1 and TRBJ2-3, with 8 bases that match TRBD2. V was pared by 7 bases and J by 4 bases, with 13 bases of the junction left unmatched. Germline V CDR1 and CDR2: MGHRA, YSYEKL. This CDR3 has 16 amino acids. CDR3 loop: CASKKLPGGLPDTQYF. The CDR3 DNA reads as TGCGCCAGCAAAAAACTACCGGGGGGGCTGCCAGATACGCAGTATTTT.

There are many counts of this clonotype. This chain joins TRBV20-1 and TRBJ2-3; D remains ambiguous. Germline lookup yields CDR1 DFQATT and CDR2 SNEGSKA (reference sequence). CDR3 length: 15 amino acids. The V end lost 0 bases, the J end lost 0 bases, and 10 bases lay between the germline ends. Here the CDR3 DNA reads TGCAGTGCTAGAGATCCGGGTAGAAGCACAGATACGCAGTATTTT. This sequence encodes CSARDPGRSTDTQYF.

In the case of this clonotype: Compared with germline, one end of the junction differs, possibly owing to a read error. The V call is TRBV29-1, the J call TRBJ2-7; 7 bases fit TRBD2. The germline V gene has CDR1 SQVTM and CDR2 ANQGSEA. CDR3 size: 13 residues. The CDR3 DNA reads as TGCAGCGCTGAAGGGGAGGGATCCTACGAGCAGTACTTC. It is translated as CSAEGEGSYEQYF.

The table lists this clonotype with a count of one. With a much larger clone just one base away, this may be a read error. The CDR3 DNA reads as TGCAGTGCTATAGTCGGACTAGCGTTTGAGACCCAGTTCTTC. Protein sequence: CSAIVGLAFETQFF. The chain links TRBV20-1 to TRBJ2-5; 9 nucleotides agree with TRBD2. The J call may be wrong; the DNA end is better matched by TRBJ2-1. This CDR3 region has 14 residues. Per the germline V gene, CDR1 is DFQATT and CDR2 is SNEGSKA (reference sequence).